This T cell receptor (beta chain) was captured in a study of blood T cell repertoires in COVID-19. About the research overall: Samples came from the United States, Italy and Spain, spanning acute and convalescent COVID-19. The analysed material was cDNA or gDNA that came from T cells, B-cell-depleted T cells, or PBMCs.

In the study's own analysis: Estimated nucleated cell counts came from reference gene primer amplification. TCRdb's copy holds only in-frame clones and misses some; the assay was immunoSEQ multiplex PCR. That table gives V, J and clone size, and the DNA gave D and trimming. The repertoire includes 240,000 or so clones, approximately 82% of them detected once, and approximately 1.9% sits in the top ten. This CDR3 has 14 residues. Germline CDR1 reads MNHEY; CDR2 reads SVGEGT. V lost 2 bases and J 6 bases, leaving 11 bases between the germline ends. This TCR was sampled from a woman at least 80 years old with acute or convalescent COVID-19. The material sequenced was peripheral blood. The rearrangement joins TRBV6-2 or TRBV6-3 to TRBJ1-5; D gene uncertain. The CDR3 DNA follows: TGTGCCAGCAGTTACCCGACCGACATTCAGCCCCAGCATTTT. It codes for CASSYPTDIQPQHF.